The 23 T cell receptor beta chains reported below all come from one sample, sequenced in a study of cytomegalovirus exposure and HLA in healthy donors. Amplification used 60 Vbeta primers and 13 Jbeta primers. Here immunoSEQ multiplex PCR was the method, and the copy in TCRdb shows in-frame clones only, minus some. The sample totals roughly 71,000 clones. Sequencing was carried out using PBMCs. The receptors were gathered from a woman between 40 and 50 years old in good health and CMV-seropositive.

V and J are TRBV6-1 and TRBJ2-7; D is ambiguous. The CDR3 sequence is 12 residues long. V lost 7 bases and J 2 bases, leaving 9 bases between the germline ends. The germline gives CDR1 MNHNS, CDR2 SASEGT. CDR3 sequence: CASTGSTYEQYF. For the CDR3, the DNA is TGTGCCAGCACCGGTTCAACCTACGAGCAGTACTTC.

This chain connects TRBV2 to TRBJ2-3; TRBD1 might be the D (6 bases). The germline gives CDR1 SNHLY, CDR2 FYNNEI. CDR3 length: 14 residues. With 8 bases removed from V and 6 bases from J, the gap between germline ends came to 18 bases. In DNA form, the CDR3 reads TGTGCCAGCGGTACAGGGCTTGAGGTGGATACGCAGTATTTT. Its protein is CASGTGLEVDTQYF. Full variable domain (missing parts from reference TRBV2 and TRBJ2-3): EPEVTQTPSHQVTQMGQEVILRCVPISNHLYFYWYRQILGQKVEFLVSFYNNEISEKSEIFDDQFSVERPDGSNFTLKIRSTKLEDSAMYFCASGTGLEVDTQYFGPGTRLTVL.

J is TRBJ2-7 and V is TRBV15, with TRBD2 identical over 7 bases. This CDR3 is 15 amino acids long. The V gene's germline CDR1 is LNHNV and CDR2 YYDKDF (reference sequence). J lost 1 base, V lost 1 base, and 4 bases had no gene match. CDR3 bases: TGTGCCACCAGCAGAGTGGGAGGGGCTTCCTACGAGCAGTACTTC. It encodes CATSRVGGASYEQYF.

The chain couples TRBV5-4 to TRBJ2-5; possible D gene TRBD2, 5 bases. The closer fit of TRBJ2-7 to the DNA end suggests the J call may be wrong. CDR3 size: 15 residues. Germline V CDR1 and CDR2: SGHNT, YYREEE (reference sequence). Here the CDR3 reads CASSLVGADSYEQYF. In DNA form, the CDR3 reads TGTGCCAGCAGCTTGGTCGGAGCGGACTCCTACGAGCAGTACTTC.

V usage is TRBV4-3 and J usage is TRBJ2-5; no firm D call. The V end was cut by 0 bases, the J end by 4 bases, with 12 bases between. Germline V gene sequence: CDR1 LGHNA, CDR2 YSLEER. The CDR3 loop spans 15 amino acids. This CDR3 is CASSQDNKRRETQYF. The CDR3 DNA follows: TGCGCCAGCAGCCAAGATAACAAGAGGAGAGAGACCCAGTACTTC.

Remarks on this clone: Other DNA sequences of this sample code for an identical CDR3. CDR3 in DNA: TGTGCCAGCAGCTCGATGACCTCGACTGGGCGCAGGGGAGAGACCCAGTACTTC. This translates into CASSSMTSTGRRGETQYF. The J gene is TRBJ2-5, the V gene TRBV5-6, with D possibly TRBD1 on 6 matching bases. The V gene lost 3 bases and the J gene lost 4 bases, with 25 bases spanning the gap. This CDR3 comprises 18 residues. Germline CDR1 is SGHDT and CDR2 is YYEEEE.

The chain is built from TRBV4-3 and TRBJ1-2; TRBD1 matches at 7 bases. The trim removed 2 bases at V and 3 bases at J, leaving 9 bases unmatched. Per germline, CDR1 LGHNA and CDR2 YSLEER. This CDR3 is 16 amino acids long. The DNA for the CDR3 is TGCGCCAGCAGCCAAATCGACAGGGTACCTGACTATGGCTACACCTTC. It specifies CASSQIDRVPDYGYTF.

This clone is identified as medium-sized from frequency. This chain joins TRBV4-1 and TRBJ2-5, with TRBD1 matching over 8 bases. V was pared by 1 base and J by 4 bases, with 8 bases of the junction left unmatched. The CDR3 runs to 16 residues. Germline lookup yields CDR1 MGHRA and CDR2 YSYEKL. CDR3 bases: TGCGCCAGCAGCCAAGTTATTTCAGGGGGCGGAGAGACCCAGTACTTC. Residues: CASSQVISGGGETQYF.

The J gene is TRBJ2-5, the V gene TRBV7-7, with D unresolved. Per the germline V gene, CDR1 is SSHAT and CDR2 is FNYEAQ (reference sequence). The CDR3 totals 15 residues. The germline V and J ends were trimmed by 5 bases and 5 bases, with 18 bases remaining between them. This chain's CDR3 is CASSPDPRVSETQYF. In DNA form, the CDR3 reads TGTGCCAGCAGCCCCGATCCTCGGGTTAGTGAGACCCAGTACTTC.

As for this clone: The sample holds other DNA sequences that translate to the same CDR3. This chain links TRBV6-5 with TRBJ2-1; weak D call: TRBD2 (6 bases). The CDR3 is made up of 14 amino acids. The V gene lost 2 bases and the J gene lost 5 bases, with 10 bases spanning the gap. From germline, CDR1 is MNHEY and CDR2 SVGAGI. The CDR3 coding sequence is TGTGCCAGCAGTTACCCGGGAGCGCACAATGAGCAGTTCTTC. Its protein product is CASSYPGAHNEQFF.

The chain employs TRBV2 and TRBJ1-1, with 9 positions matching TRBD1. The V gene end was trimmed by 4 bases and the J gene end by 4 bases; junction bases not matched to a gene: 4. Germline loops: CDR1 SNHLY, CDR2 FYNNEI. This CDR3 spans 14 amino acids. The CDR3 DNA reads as TGTGCCAGCAGTGTAGAGACAGGGGGCACTGAAGCTTTCTTT. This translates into CASSVETGGTEAFF.

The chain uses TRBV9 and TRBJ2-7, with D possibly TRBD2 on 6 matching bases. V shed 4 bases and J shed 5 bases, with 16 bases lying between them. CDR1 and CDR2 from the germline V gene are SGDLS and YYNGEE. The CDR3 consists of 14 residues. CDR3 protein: CASSPRTTLDEQYF. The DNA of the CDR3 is TGTGCCAGCAGCCCCCGGACTACCCTAGACGAGCAGTACTTC.

CDR3 residues: CASSLAIQVDSPLHF. CDR3 nucleotide sequence: TGCGCCAGCAGCTTGGCCATCCAGGTTGATTCACCCCTCCACTTT. This chain joins TRBV5-1 and TRBJ1-6; no reliable D call. CDR1 and CDR2 (germline): SGHRS, YFSETQ. The CDR3 loop spans 15 amino acids. The V and J ends lost 0 bases and 8 bases respectively, with 12 bases between them.

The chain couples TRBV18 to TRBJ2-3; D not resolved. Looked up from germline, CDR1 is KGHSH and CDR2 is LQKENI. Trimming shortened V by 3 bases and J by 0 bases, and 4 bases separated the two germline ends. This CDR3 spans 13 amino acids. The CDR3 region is CASSPPSTDTQYF. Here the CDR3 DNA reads TGTGCCAGCTCACCTCCAAGCACAGATACGCAGTATTTT.

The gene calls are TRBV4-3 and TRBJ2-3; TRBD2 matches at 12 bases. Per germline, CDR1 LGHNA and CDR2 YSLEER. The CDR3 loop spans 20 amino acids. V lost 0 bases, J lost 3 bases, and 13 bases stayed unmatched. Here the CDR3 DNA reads TGCGCCAGCAGCCAAGAAAAGGTGAGGCTAGCGGGGGGGGTTACAGATACGCAGTATTTT. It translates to CASSQEKVRLAGGVTDTQYF.

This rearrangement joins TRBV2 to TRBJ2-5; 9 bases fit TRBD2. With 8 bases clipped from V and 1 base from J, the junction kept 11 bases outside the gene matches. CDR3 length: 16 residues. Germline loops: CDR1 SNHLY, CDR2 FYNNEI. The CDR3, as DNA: TGTGCCAGCCGGTACCAAGCGGGAGGATTCCAAGAGACCCAGTACTTC. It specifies CASRYQAGGFQETQYF.

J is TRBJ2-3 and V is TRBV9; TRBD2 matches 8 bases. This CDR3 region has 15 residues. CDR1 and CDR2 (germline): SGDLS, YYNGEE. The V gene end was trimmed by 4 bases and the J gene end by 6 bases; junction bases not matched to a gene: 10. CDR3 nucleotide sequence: TGTGCCAGCAGCCCAGACACGGGGGGGTTTGATACGCAGTATTTT. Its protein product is CASSPDTGGFDTQYF.

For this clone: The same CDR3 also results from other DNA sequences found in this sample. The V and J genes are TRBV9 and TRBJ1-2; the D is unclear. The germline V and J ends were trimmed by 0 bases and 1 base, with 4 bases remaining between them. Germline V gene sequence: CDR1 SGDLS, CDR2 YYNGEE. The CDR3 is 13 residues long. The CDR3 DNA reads TGTGCCAGCAGCGTAGACAGTAACTATGGCTACACCTTC. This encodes CASSVDSNYGYTF.

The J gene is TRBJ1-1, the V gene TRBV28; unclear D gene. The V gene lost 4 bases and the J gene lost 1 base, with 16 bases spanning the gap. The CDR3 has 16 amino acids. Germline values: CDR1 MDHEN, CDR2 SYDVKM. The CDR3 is CASSSGAGTPNTEAFF. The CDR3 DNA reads TGTGCCAGCAGTTCCGGAGCGGGCACCCCGAACACTGAAGCTTTCTTT.

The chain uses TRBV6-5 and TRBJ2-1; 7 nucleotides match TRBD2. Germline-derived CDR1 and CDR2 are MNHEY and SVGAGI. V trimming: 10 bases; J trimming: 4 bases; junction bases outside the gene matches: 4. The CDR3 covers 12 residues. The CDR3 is CATSRGYNEQFF. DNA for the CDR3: TGTGCCACATCGCGGGGGTACAATGAGCAGTTCTTC.

CDR3 amino acids: CASSLSTGGRGDGYTF. The CDR3 nucleotides are TGCGCCAGCTCCCTCTCAACAGGGGGACGCGGGGATGGCTACACCTTC. The rearrangement uses TRBV10-1 and TRBJ1-2, with 8 bases lining up with TRBD1. Per germline, CDR1 WNHNN and CDR2 SYGVQD (reference sequence). J gave up 6 bases and V 8 bases, and 17 bases lay outside the gene matches. This CDR3 contains 16 residues.

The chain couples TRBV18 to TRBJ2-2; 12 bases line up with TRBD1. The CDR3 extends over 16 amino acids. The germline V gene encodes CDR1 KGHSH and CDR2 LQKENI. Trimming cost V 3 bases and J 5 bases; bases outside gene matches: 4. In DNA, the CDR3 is TGTGCCAGCTCACCGGGACAGGGGGCGAGAACCGGGGAGCTGTTTTTT. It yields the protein CASSPGQGARTGELFF.

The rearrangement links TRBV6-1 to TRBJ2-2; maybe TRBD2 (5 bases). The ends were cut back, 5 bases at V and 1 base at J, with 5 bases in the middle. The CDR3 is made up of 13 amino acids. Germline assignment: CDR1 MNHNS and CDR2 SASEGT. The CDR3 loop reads CASSSGNTGELFF. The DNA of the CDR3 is TGTGCCAGCAGTAGCGGGAACACCGGGGAGCTGTTTTTT.